This is a list of T cell receptor beta chains from one sample in a study of shared clonotypes between healthy human individuals. Using immunoSEQ multiplex PCR, the repertoire was profiled, and TCRdb retains in-frame clones only, with some absent. The table lists around 2.3 million clones, more than 90% of them singletons. The sequencing input was naive CD4+ T cells sorted from blood. The origin of the receptors is a man younger than 35 in good health. The CDR3 runs from the conserved cysteine through the conserved F or W. The order of the fields is J gene, clone size, V gene, D gene, CDR3 protein, CDR3 DNA. A D gene is named only where the DNA matches it firmly. Size is omitted from some rows. Given values are once, few, many or a class for expanded clones.

TRBJ2-7,-,TRBV30,TRBD1,CAWSMGGQGSYEQYF,TGTGCCTGGAGTATGGGGGGACAGGGATCCTACGAGCAGTACTTC
TRBJ2-7,-,TRBV7-2,-,CASSYSIAVSSYEQYF,TGTGCCAGCAGCTACTCCATAGCGGTGAGCTCCTACGAGCAGTACTTC
TRBJ2-7,-,TRBV18,TRBD1,CASSRGTGGPYEQYF,TGTGCCAGCTCACGCGGGACAGGGGGCCCCTACGAGCAGTACTTC
TRBJ2-3,-,TRBV7-2,-,CASSLEGPTDTQYF,TGTGCCAGCAGTCTAGAGGGACCGACAGATACGCAGTATTTT
TRBJ2-1,once,TRBV5-1,TRBD2,CASSPTSGRADEQFF,TGCGCCAGCAGCCCTACTAGCGGGAGGGCCGATGAGCAGTTCTTC
TRBJ2-1,-,TRBV5-1,-,CASTLGGYNEQFF,TGCGCCAGCACCCTCGGGGGCTACAATGAGCAGTTCTTC
TRBJ1-2,-,TRBV30,-,CAGLGVYYYGYTF,TGTGCCGGTCTTGGGGTATACTACTATGGCTACACCTTC
TRBJ2-5,-,TRBV11-2,TRBD2,CASSLEDSGLGETQYF,TGTGCCAGCAGCTTAGAGGATAGCGGGTTGGGAGAGACCCAGTACTTC
TRBJ2-1,-,TRBV2,-,CASSGESNNEQFF,TGTGCCAGCAGCGGGGAGTCTAACAATGAGCAGTTCTTC
TRBJ2-2,-,TRBV6-1,-,CASSERAEGSGELFF,TGTGCCAGCAGTGAGAGGGCCGAGGGGTCCGGGGAGCTGTTTTTT
TRBJ1-1,-,TRBV6-1,-,CASSEGQGSLRAFF,TGTGCCAGCAGTGAGGGCCAGGGAAGCCTTAGAGCTTTCTTT
TRBJ2-1,-,TRBV7-3,-,CASSPAATVYNEQFF,TGTGCCAGCAGCCCCGCGGCGACAGTCTACAATGAGCAGTTCTTC
TRBJ1-5,-,TRBV5-1,-,CARNQGGLTRQPQHF,TGCGCCAGAAACCAGGGAGGGCTAACACGACAGCCCCAGCATTTT
TRBJ1-3,-,TRBV30,-,CAWGRHSGNTIYF,TGTGCCTGGGGACGGCACTCTGGAAACACCATATATTTT
TRBJ2-7,-,TRBV6-5,-,CASWGPGIGSYEQYF,TGTGCCAGCTGGGGGCCCGGGATCGGATCCTACGAGCAGTACTTC
TRBJ1-5,-,TRBV10-3,-,CAISEAGGYQPQHF,TGTGCCATCAGTGAGGCGGGGGGCTATCAGCCCCAGCATTTT
TRBJ1-5,few,TRBV30,TRBD1,CAWSRDRDSNQPQHF,TGTGCCTGGAGCCGGGACAGGGATAGCAATCAGCCCCAGCATTTT
TRBJ1-4,-,TRBV6-5,-,CASGYSSAGGEKLFF,TGTGCCAGCGGTTATTCGTCCGCGGGGGGTGAAAAACTGTTTTTT